Detailed here is one T cell receptor beta chain. What it recognizes is unknown. Generated by immunoSEQ multiplex PCR, the TCRdb table keeps only in-frame clones and is missing some. Of under 150,000 clones listed, 82% are singletons. This sample was taken from a study of T cell responses to AZD1222 COVID-19 vaccine. Overall study findings and caveats: The donor cohort was predominantly white British with a female majority, and clonal diversity may have been underestimated. There were vaccine-associated CD4 TCRs across spike, dominant at 160-218 and 743-854. Spike-specific TCRs gained breadth and depth after people received two AZD1222 doses. Recipients of AZD1222 seropositive at baseline numbered only five or six.

The V gene's germline CDR1 is MDHEN and CDR2 SYDVKM. With 7 bases removed from V and 4 bases from J, the gap between germline ends came to 4 bases. The CDR3 sequence is 11 residues long. The receptor comes from an adult in good health. The chain couples TRBV28 to TRBJ2-2; D gene uncertain. Material: peripheral blood, obtained on day 0 of MenACWY control vaccination. This chain's CDR3 is CASKATGELFF. Here the CDR3 DNA reads TGTGCCAGCAAAGCCACCGGGGAGCTGTTTTTT.